Listed below are T cell receptor beta chains from one sample, sequenced in a study of T-cell reconstitution after alpha-beta-depleted transplantation in children. TCRdb itself ran the PCR reads through MiXCR, one entry per CDR3 protein. This sample yields about 230,000 distinct CDR3 sequences, of which about 9.2% are seen a single time; 5.5% to 8% belongs to the top ten. The sequenced sample was PBMCs from the stem cell graft donor, obtained from the stem cell graft. These receptors came from a human donor who donated a stem cell graft to a child with acute lymphoblastic leukemia. Both conserved end residues are part of each CDR3. D genes are given only for firm matches. Clone size is not always given. Where it is, it says once, few, many or a class for expanded clones.

TRBD1	TRBV25-1	few	TRBJ1-1	CASSEQGVMNTEAFF	TGTGCCAGCAGTGAACAGGGGGTTATGAACACTGAAGCTTTCTTT
TRBD1	TRBV29-1	-	TRBJ1-1	CSVGQGARNTEAFF	TGCAGCGTTGGACAGGGGGCCCGGAACACTGAAGCTTTCTTT
-	TRBV10-3	many	TRBJ2-5	CAISEQRQETQYF	TGTGCCATCAGTGAGCAGAGACAAGAGACCCAGTACTTC
TRBD2	TRBV7-2	few	TRBJ2-3	CASSSELAGGPDTQYF	TGTGCCAGCAGCTCCGAACTAGCGGGGGGCCCAGATACGCAGTATTTT
TRBD2	TRBV5-1	many	TRBJ2-7	CASSSGLAGGQGEQYF	TGCGCCAGCAGCTCGGGACTAGCGGGGGGCCAGGGAGAGCAGTACTTC
-	TRBV20-1	many	TRBJ1-3	CSARDRRGSGNTIYF	TGCAGTGCTAGAGATCGCAGGGGCTCTGGAAACACCATATATTTT
-	TRBV30	-	TRBJ2-7	CAWSVGQLVYEQYF	TGTGCCTGGAGTGTAGGACAGTTAGTCTACGAGCAGTACTTC
-	TRBV6-2/TRBV6-3	-	TRBJ1-5	CASKQGLKPQHF	TGTGCCAGCAAACAAGGGCTCAAGCCCCAGCATTTT
TRBD2	TRBV6-5	-	TRBJ2-6	CASSYLGTSGEGGANVLTF	TGTGCCAGCAGTTACTTGGGGACTAGCGGGGAAGGAGGGGCCAACGTCCTGACTTTC
TRBD1	TRBV10-3	many	TRBJ2-1	CAIGPGQGASEQFF	TGTGCCATCGGCCCGGGACAGGGGGCAAGTGAGCAGTTCTTC
TRBD1	TRBV20-1	-	TRBJ2-7	CSAIGWDRGNEQYF	TGCAGTGCTATAGGCTGGGACAGGGGCAACGAGCAGTACTTC
TRBD1	TRBV5-5	-	TRBJ1-2	CASSWDRVEGDGYTF	TGTGCCAGCAGCTGGGACAGGGTGGAGGGAGACGGCTACACCTTC
-	TRBV6-1	-	TRBJ2-4	CASSEAWLGLRSKNIQYF	TGTGCCAGCAGTGAAGCTTGGCTGGGGTTGCGTTCCAAAAACATTCAGTACTTC
TRBD1	TRBV10-3	few	TRBJ1-4	CAISVTGTENEKLFF	TGTGCCATCAGTGTTACCGGGACAGAGAATGAAAAACTGTTTTTT
-	TRBV5-6	many	TRBJ1-1	CASKGTKLNTEAFF	TGTGCCAGCAAGGGGACAAAATTGAACACTGAAGCTTTCTTT
-	TRBV5-1	few	TRBJ2-2	CASSFPEPKLTGELFF	TGCGCCAGCAGCTTTCCGGAGCCTAAACTCACCGGGGAGCTGTTTTTT
TRBD2	TRBV27	many	TRBJ2-5	CASSTGTSGKETQYF	TGTGCCAGCAGCACCGGGACTAGCGGTAAAGAGACCCAGTACTTC
-	TRBV20-1	few	TRBJ2-5	CSAGTGLQETQYF	TGCAGTGCTGGGACCGGGCTACAAGAGACCCAGTACTTC
-	TRBV5-1	few	TRBJ2-5	CASSFSVGSVSLETQYF	TGCGCCAGCAGCTTTTCCGTGGGGAGTGTGAGTTTAGAGACCCAGTACTTC
-	TRBV4-1	many	TRBJ1-6	CASSQEQRLGSPLHF	TGCGCCAGCAGCCAAGAACAGAGGTTAGGTTCACCCCTCCACTTT
TRBD1	TRBV11-2	-	TRBJ1-3	CASSLLQGATGNTIYF	TGTGCCAGCAGCTTACTACAGGGGGCTACTGGAAACACCATATATTTT
TRBD1	TRBV10-3	many	TRBJ2-1	CAISERRDSLYNEQFF	TGTGCCATCAGTGAGCGCCGGGACAGCTTATACAATGAGCAGTTCTTC
-	TRBV11-2	many	TRBJ1-1	CASSLVDTEAFF	TGTGCCAGCAGCTTAGTGGACACTGAAGCTTTCTTT
TRBD1	TRBV27	many	TRBJ2-2	CASSLGTAINTGELFF	TGTGCCAGCAGTCTGGGGACAGCTATAAACACCGGGGAGCTGTTTTTT
TRBD2	TRBV20-1	-	TRBJ2-1	CSARDPAGTNNEQFF	TGCAGTGCTAGAGATCCGGCGGGGACTAACAATGAGCAGTTCTTC
-	TRBV18	many	TRBJ1-3	CASSPRGVSSGNTIYF	TGTGCCAGCTCACCACGGGGGGTGAGCTCTGGAAACACCATATATTTT
-	TRBV7-2	-	TRBJ1-3	CASSLASGVGGNTIYF	TGTGCCAGCAGCTTAGCCTCAGGGGTCGGTGGAAACACCATATATTTT
-	TRBV5-1	few	TRBJ1-5	CASSPTGAGGNQPQHF	TGCGCCAGCAGCCCGACCGGGGCGGGGGGGAATCAGCCCCAGCATTTT
TRBD1	TRBV5-1	many	TRBJ1-6	CASSLDRGANSPLHF	TGCGCCAGCAGCCTTGACAGGGGCGCGAATTCACCCCTCCACTTT
TRBD2	TRBV12-3/TRBV12-4	-	TRBJ2-3	CASSISGGGDTQYF	TGTGCCAGCAGCATCAGCGGGGGGGGAGATACGCAGTATTTT
TRBD1	TRBV7-9	many	TRBJ1-4	CASSSGQAAGRLFF	TGTGCCAGCAGCTCAGGACAGGCAGCAGGTAGACTGTTTTTT
TRBD1	TRBV29-1	many	TRBJ2-7	CSVIDRGPFGQYF	TGCAGCGTTATCGACAGGGGACCCTTCGGGCAGTACTTC
-	TRBV6-1	few	TRBJ1-4	CASSPGQSISNEKLFF	TGTGCCAGCAGCCCGGGACAATCCATATCTAATGAAAAACTGTTTTTT
TRBD2	TRBV20-1	few	TRBJ2-7	CSARKGTSGVLEQYF	TGCAGTGCTAGAAAAGGGACTAGCGGGGTGCTCGAGCAGTACTTC
-	TRBV4-1	many	TRBJ2-7	CASSQTPTPAGDTYEQYF	TGCGCCAGCAGCCAAACCCCTACCCCTGCAGGGGACACCTACGAGCAGTACTTC
TRBD1	TRBV7-2	many	TRBJ1-2	CASSLARTGGSNGYTF	TGTGCCAGCAGCTTAGCTCGGACAGGGGGGTCGAATGGCTACACCTTC
-	TRBV6-6	-	TRBJ1-1	CASSTGVAEAFF	TGTGCCAGCAGTACCGGGGTGGCTGAAGCTTTCTTT
-	TRBV3-1	many	TRBJ2-2	CASSQGGNTGELFF	TGTGCCAGCAGCCAAGGGGGGAACACCGGGGAGCTGTTTTTT
-	TRBV29-1	many	TRBJ1-5	CSAGGSNQPQHF	TGCAGCGCTGGGGGCAGCAATCAGCCCCAGCATTTT
TRBD2	TRBV7-9	many	TRBJ2-7	CASSLFSGAAYEQYF	TGTGCCAGCAGCTTATTTAGCGGGGCCGCCTACGAGCAGTACTTC
-	TRBV11-2	once	TRBJ2-2	CASSRDNLNTGELFF	TGTGCCAGCAGCCGGGACAATTTGAACACCGGGGAGCTGTTTTTT
TRBD1	TRBV4-1	many	TRBJ2-1	CASSPRDRGFSSYNEQFF	TGCGCCAGCAGCCCACGGGACAGGGGGTTTAGCTCCTACAATGAGCAGTTCTTC
-	TRBV10-3	many	TRBJ2-3	CAIRKLGLGDTQYF	TGTGCCATCAGAAAACTCGGACTGGGTGATACGCAGTATTTT
TRBD1	TRBV27	-	TRBJ1-2	CASSLGSGTGGHGYTF	TGTGCCAGCAGTTTAGGTTCCGGGACAGGGGGACATGGCTACACCTTC
-	TRBV12-5	few	TRBJ2-1	CASDTARVNEQFF	TGTGCTAGTGATACAGCCAGGGTCAATGAGCAGTTCTTC
-	TRBV5-1	-	TRBJ1-4	CASSSRQATNEKLFF	TGCGCCAGCAGTTCGAGACAGGCAACTAATGAAAAACTGTTTTTT
TRBD1	TRBV5-1	many	TRBJ1-1	CASSSSPGTGNTEAFF	TGCGCCAGCAGCTCAAGTCCCGGGACAGGGAACACTGAAGCTTTCTTT
-	TRBV10-3	-	TRBJ1-2	CAISESYGYTF	TGTGCCATCAGTGAGAGCTATGGCTACACCTTC